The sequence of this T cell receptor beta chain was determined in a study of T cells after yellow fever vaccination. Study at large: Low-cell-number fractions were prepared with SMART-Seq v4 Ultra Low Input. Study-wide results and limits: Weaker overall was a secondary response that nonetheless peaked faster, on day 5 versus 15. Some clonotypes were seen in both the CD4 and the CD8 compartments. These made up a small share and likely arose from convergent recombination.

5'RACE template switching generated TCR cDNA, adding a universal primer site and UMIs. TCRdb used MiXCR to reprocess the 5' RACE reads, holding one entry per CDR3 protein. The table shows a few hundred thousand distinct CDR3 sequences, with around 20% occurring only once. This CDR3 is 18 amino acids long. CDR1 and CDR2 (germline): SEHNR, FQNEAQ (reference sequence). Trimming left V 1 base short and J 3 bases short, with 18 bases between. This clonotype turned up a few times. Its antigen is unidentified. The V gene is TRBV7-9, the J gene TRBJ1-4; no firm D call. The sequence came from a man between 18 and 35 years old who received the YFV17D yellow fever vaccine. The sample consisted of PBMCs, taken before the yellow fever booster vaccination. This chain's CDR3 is CASSLGVRAEVANEKLFF. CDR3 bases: TGTGCCAGCAGCTTAGGGGTGCGAGCAGAAGTGGCTAATGAAAAACTGTTTTTT.